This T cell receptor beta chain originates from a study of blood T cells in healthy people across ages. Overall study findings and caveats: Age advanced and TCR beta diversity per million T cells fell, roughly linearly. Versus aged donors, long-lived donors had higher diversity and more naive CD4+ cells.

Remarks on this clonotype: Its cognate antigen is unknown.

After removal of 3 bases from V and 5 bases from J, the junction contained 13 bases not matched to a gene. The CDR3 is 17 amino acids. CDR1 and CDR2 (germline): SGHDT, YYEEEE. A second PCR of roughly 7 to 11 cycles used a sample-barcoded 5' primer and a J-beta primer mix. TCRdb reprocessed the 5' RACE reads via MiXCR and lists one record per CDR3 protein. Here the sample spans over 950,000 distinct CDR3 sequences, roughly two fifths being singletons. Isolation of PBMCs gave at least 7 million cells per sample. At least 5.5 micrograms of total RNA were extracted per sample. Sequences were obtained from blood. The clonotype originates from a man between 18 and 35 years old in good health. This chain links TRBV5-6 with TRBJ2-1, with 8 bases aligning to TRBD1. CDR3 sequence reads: CASSSFSQGARHNEQFF. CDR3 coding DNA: TGTGCCAGCAGCTCCTTCTCCCAGGGGGCGAGGCACAATGAGCAGTTCTTC.